The 18 T cell receptor beta chains presented below share a single source sample, sequenced in a study of cytotoxic CD8 clonotypes in ibrutinib-treated CLL. Here immunoSEQ multiplex PCR was the method, and the copy in TCRdb shows in-frame clones only, minus some. Counted here are fewer than 300,000 clones, around 76% occurring once; the ten biggest clones make up about 5.8%. The specimen comprised PBMCs, sampled at disease progression, from a patient treated with ibrutinib. Receptor source: a human donor with chronic lymphocytic leukemia.

The gene calls are TRBV27 and TRBJ2-7; D remains ambiguous. The CDR3 extends over 13 amino acids. Trimming cost V 2 bases and J 0 bases, with 5 bases left between them. The germline CDR1 and CDR2 sequences are MNHEY and SMNVEV (reference sequence). Written as DNA, the CDR3 is TGTGCCAGCAGTTTAGGTCGCTCCTACGAGCAGTACTTC. Residues: CASSLGRSYEQYF.

This sequence joins TRBV4-3 and TRBJ2-2, with D perhaps matching TRBD1 or TRBD2 (6 bases each). V lost 3 bases and J 3 bases, leaving 14 bases between the germline ends. Germline values: CDR1 LGHNA, CDR2 YSLEER. CDR3 length: 16 amino acids. CDR3 region: CASSHGGLRDTGELFF. CDR3 nucleotides: TGCGCCAGCAGCCATGGGGGGCTTAGAGACACCGGGGAGCTGTTTTTT.

This clone was seen once. This chain uses TRBV5-4 with TRBJ2-3, with 12 bases identical to TRBD2. The germline CDR1 and CDR2 sequences are SGHNT and YYREEE (reference sequence). V shed 1 base and J 5 bases; nucleotides not matched to a gene: 14. This CDR3 has 19 residues. CDR3 DNA: TGTGCCAGCAGCTTGCCCGCCGTCGGACTAGCGGGGACACGAGATACGCAGTATTTT. This sequence encodes CASSLPAVGLAGTRDTQYF.

This sequence joins TRBV5-6 and TRBJ2-1, with no clear D. Trimming pared 1 base from V and 9 bases from J, leaving 14 bases between. The germline V gene encodes CDR1 SGHDT and CDR2 YYEEEE. The CDR3 length is 14 residues. The CDR3 DNA reads as TGTGCCAGCAGCTTGATTAATAAGGGCGGTGAGCAGTTCTTC. Amino acids: CASSLINKGGEQFF.

The chain carries TRBV6-1 and TRBJ1-6; D uncertain. CDR1 is MNHNS, CDR2 SASEGT, per germline. This CDR3 is 15 amino acids long. V shed 8 bases and J shed 0 bases, with 11 bases lying between them. The CDR3 here is CASRPGFSYNSPLHF. In nucleotides, the CDR3 is TGTGCCAGCCGTCCGGGGTTCTCCTATAATTCACCCCTCCACTTT.

The chain is built from TRBV9 and TRBJ2-3; perhaps TRBD2 as D (5 bases). Trimming removed 3 bases from V and 0 bases from J, with 8 bases in between. CDR1 and CDR2 (germline): SGDLS, YYNGEE. The CDR3 is made up of 14 amino acids. The CDR3 bases are TGTGCCAGCAGCGGACTAACTAGCACAGATACGCAGTATTTT. The encoded protein is CASSGLTSTDTQYF.

The chain is built from TRBV28 and TRBJ2-7, with D perhaps assigned TRBD1 or TRBD2 (5 bases each). From germline, CDR1 is MDHEN and CDR2 SYDVKM. The CDR3 totals 13 residues. The V end lost 8 bases, the J end lost 0 bases, and 11 bases lay between the germline ends. CDR3 sequence reads: CASRGPSSYEQYF. CDR3 bases: TGTGCCAGCCGGGGCCCTTCCTCCTACGAGCAGTACTTC.

Remarks on this clone: Other DNA sequences in this sample translate to the same CDR3. The chain recombines TRBV11-2 with TRBJ2-7; TRBD2 is a possible D gene (5 bases). Germline-derived CDR1 and CDR2 are SGHAT and FQNNGV. Trimming took off 5 bases at V and 0 bases at J, with 5 bases between the two ends. The CDR3 loop spans 12 amino acids. The DNA for the CDR3 is TGTGCCAGCAGCCGGGACTCCTACGAGCAGTACTTC. This translates into CASSRDSYEQYF. Filled out from reference TRBV11-2 and TRBJ2-7, the complete variable domain reads EAGVAQSPRYKIIEKRQSVAFWCNPISGHATLYWYQQILGQGPKLLIQFQNNGVVDDSQLPKDRFSAERLKGVDSTLKIQPAKLEDSAVYLCASSRDSYEQYFGPGTRLTVT.

The chain combines TRBV7-9 with TRBJ1-1; the D is unclear. Germline V gene data show CDR1 as SEHNR and CDR2 as FQNEAQ (reference sequence). The CDR3 has 15 residues. V gave up 1 base and J gave up 4 bases, with 13 bases separating them. CDR3 coding DNA: TGTGCCAGCAGCTTAGTCTTCGGGTTGGGCACTGAAGCTTTCTTT. Translated, it gives CASSLVFGLGTEAFF.

DNA for the CDR3: TGTGCCAGCAGTTTTGGGGGGCCCCCCTACGAGCAGTACTTC. Translated: CASSFGGPPYEQYF. The chain links TRBV6-5 to TRBJ2-7; the D call may be TRBD1 or TRBD2 (6 bases each). The V gene lost 4 bases and the J gene lost 2 bases, with 12 bases spanning the gap. CDR3 size: 14 residues. The germline V gene has CDR1 MNHEY and CDR2 SVGAGI.

This clone was observed a few times. The J gene is TRBJ2-7, the V gene TRBV10-2, with 11 bases aligning to TRBD2. Trimming took 8 bases from V and 2 from J; bases not matched to a gene: 5. The CDR3 runs to 14 residues. Per germline, CDR1 WSHSY and CDR2 SAAADI. The CDR3 here is CASRLTSGTYEQYF. CDR3 DNA: TGCGCCAGCCGATTGACTAGCGGGACCTACGAGCAGTACTTC.

The chain joins TRBV19 to TRBJ1-1; 9 bases are a match to TRBD1. The CDR3 has 14 residues. Trimming took 6 bases from V and 4 from J; bases not matched to a gene: 6. The V gene's germline CDR1 is LNHDA and CDR2 SQIVND (reference sequence). The CDR3 nucleotides are TGTGCCAGTAGCCGCATGGGACAGGGCACTGAAGCTTTCTTT. It yields the protein CASSRMGQGTEAFF.

The rearrangement joins TRBV7-9 to TRBJ2-7; 7 bases line up with TRBD1. V trimming: 5 bases; J trimming: 9 bases; junction bases outside the gene matches: 10. Germline values: CDR1 SEHNR, CDR2 FQNEAQ (reference sequence). The length of the CDR3 is 13 residues. For the CDR3, the DNA is TGTGCCAGCAGCCGCGGACAGGCCCCTGGGCAGTACTTC. Amino acid sequence: CASSRGQAPGQYF. Combining the CDR3 with reference TRBV7-9 and TRBJ2-7 gives the whole variable domain DTGVSQNPRHKITKRGQNVTFRCDPISEHNRLYWYRQTLGQGPEFLTYFQNEAQLEKSRLLSDRFSAERPKGSFSTLEIQRTEQGDSAMYLCASSRGQAPGQYFGPGTRLTVT.

The genes are TRBV7-9 and TRBJ2-1, with D tentatively TRBD2 (6 bases). The germline gives CDR1 SEHNR, CDR2 FQNEAQ (reference sequence). With 1 base removed from V and 0 bases from J, the gap between germline ends came to 16 bases. The CDR3 is made up of 18 amino acids. The CDR3 nucleotides read TGTGCCAGCAGCTTAGGTACTTGGACTAAAAACTCCTACAATGAGCAGTTCTTC. This gives the protein CASSLGTWTKNSYNEQFF.

The J gene is TRBJ2-7, the V gene TRBV19, with 9 bases lining up with TRBD1. CDR1 is LNHDA, CDR2 SQIVND, per germline (reference sequence). Trimming took 5 bases from V and 2 from J; bases not matched to a gene: 7. The CDR3 consists of 15 residues. CDR3 sequence reads: CASSPEWTGAYEQYF. As DNA, the CDR3 is TGTGCCAGTAGTCCGGAATGGACAGGGGCCTACGAGCAGTACTTC.

The chain's CDR3 is CASSSRPVGELFF. CDR3 DNA: TGTGCCAGCAGCTCCCGACCCGTCGGGGAGCTGTTTTTT. The genes are TRBV7-2 and TRBJ2-2; no firm D call. This CDR3 is built from 13 residues. Germline CDR1 reads SGHTA; CDR2 reads FQGNSA. With 4 bases removed from V and 7 bases from J, the gap between germline ends came to 10 bases.

Here the CDR3 DNA reads TGCGCCAGCAGCCGGGCTAGTGAGGGCAGAGATACGCAGTATTTT. Its protein is CASSRASEGRDTQYF. The chain uses TRBV5-1 and TRBJ2-3; D is perhaps TRBD2 (5 bases). V lost 4 bases, J lost 5 bases, and 17 bases lay in between. The CDR3 length is 15 residues. Germline values: CDR1 SGHRS, CDR2 YFSETQ.

J is TRBJ2-1 and V is TRBV9; tentative D call: TRBD1 (6 bases). The CDR3 runs to 15 residues. V lost 4 bases to trimming and J lost 4 bases, with 15 bases between them. Germline V gene lookup returns CDR1 SGDLS and CDR2 YYNGEE. The CDR3 bases are TGTGCCAGCAGCCCAGAGGCAGGGGTGTACAATGAGCAGTTCTTC. Its translation is CASSPEAGVYNEQFF.